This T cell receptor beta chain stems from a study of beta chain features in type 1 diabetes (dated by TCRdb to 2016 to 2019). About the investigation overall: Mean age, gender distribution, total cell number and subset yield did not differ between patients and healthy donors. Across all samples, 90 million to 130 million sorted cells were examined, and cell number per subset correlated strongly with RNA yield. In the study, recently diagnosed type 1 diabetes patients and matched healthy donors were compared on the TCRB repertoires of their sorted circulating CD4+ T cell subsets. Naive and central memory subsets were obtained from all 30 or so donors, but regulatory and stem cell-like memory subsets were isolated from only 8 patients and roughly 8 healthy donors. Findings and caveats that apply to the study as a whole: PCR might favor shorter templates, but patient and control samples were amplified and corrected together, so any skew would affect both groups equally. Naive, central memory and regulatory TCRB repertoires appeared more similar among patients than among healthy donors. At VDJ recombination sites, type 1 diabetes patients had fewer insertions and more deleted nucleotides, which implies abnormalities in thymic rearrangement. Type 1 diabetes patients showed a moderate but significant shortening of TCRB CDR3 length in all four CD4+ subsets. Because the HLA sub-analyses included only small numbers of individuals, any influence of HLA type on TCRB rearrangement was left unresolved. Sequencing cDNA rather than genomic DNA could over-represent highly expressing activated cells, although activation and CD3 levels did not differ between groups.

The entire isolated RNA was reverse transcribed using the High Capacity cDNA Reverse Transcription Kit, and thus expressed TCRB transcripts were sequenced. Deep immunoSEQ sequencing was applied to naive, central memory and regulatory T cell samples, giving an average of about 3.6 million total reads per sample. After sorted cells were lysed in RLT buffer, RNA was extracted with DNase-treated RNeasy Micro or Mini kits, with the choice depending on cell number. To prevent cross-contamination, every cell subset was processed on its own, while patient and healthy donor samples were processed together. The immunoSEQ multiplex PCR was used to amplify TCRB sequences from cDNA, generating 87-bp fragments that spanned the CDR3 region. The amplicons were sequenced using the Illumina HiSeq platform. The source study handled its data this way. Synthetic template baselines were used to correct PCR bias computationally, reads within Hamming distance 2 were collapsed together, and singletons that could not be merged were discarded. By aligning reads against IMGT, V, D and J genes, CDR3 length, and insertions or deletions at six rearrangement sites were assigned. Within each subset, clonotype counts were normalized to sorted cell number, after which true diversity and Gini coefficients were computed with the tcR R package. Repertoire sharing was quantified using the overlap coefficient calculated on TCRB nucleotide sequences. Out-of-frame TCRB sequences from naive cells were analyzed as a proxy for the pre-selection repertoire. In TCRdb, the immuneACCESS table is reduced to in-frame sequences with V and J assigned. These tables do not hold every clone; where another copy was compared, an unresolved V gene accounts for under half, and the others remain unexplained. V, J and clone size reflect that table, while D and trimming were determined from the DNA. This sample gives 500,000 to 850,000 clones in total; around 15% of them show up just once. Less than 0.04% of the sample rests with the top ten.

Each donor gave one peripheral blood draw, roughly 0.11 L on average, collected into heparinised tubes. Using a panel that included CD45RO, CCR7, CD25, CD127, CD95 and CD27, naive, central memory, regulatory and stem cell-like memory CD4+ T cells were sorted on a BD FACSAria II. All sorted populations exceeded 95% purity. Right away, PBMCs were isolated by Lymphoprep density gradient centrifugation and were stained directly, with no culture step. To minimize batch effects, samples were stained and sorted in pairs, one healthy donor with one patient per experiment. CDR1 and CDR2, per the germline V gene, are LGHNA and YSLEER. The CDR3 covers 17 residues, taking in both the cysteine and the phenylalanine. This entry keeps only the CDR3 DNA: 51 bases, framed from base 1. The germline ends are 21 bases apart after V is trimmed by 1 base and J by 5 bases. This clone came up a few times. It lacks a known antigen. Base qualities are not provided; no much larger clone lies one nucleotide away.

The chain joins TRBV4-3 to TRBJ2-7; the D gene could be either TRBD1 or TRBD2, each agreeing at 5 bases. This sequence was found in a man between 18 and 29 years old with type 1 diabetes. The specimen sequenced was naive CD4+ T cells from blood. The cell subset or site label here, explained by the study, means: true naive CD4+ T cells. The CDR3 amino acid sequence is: CASSQARDATSSHEQYF. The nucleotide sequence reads TGCGCCAGCAGCCAAGCTCGGGACGCAACTAGTTCCCACGAGCAGTACTTC.